Listed below are T cell receptor beta chains from one sample, sequenced in a study of monozygotic twins with inflammatory bowel disease. No DNA is given; TCRdb re-called the 5' RACE reads and lists each CDR3 protein once. The sample data list nearly 45,000 distinct CDR3 sequences. Sequencing input: blood. The source of these receptors is a human donor with ulcerative colitis or Crohn's disease, or a healthy co-twin of an affected twin (not recorded which). The CDR3 runs from the conserved cysteine through the conserved F or W. The size entry is marked missing in some rows and otherwise reads once, few, many or a size class.

>TRBV6-5|TRBJ2-1|16|-
CASSYPLGEMGNEQFF
>TRBV7-2|TRBJ1-2|14|-
CASSWGQMSYGYTF
>TRBV7-9|TRBJ2-5|17|-
CASSSGRAGIPQETQYF
>TRBV2|TRBJ2-5|14|-
CASSVTEGQETQYF
>TRBV5-1|TRBJ2-7|15|-
CASSWGQVGNYEQYF
>TRBV3-1|TRBJ1-2|13|-
CASSPQGKYGYTF
>TRBV7-2|TRBJ1-5|16|-
CASSLGGQGSNQPQHF
>TRBV18|TRBJ1-1|16|-
CASSTGTTYATTEAFF
>TRBV4-1|TRBJ2-1|17|-
CASSQEVVGAGRNEQFF
>TRBV7-2|TRBJ2-7|14|-
CASSFPGGYYEQYF
>TRBV7-7|TRBJ2-1|15|-
CASSELQGGGNEQFF
>TRBV29-1|TRBJ1-2|12|-
CSVDLGHGGYTF
>TRBV6-2/TRBV6-3|TRBJ1-1|14|-
CASSYGGANTEAFF
>TRBV5-6|TRBJ2-1|19|-
CASSLAAAGAGGLNNEQFF
>TRBV5-1|TRBJ2-1|14|-
CASSLGDQYNEQFF
>TRBV7-9|TRBJ1-6|12|-
CASSHDTRTVRF
>TRBV4-1|TRBJ1-6|15|-
CASSLIAGTNSPLHF
>TRBV29-1|TRBJ1-1|15|-
CSVEGTGGMFAEAFF
>TRBV3-1|TRBJ2-7|16|-
CASSQDVPGAGSEQYF
>TRBV5-6|TRBJ2-6|15|medium-sized
CASSLVGSGANVLTF
>TRBV20-1|TRBJ2-1|14|-
CSASSQTSYNEQFF
>TRBV27|TRBJ1-5|13|-
CASSSRGNQPQHF
>TRBV28|TRBJ2-2|14|-
CASNRQGRTGELFF
>TRBV19|TRBJ1-5|15|-
CASRPGQGEYQPQHF
>TRBV2|TRBJ2-1|15|-
CASTSGTSGSSEQFF
>TRBV6-5|TRBJ2-7|15|-
CASSLSRVLYYEQYF
>TRBV20-1|TRBJ2-1|14|-
CSARASGRDNEQFF
>TRBV5-1|TRBJ1-1|15|-
CASSLAGNLNTEAFF
>TRBV7-8|TRBJ2-7|11|-
CASSSTSEQYF
>TRBV19|TRBJ2-1|15|-
CASSDLGGRANEQFF
>TRBV5-1|TRBJ2-1|13|-
CASSSGQGNEQFF
>TRBV12-3/TRBV12-4|TRBJ2-4|11|-
CASSFVDGQYF
>TRBV6-6|TRBJ2-4|14|-
CASSFSTEGGHWYF
>TRBV27|TRBJ2-7|15|-
CASSPMGNLPYEQYF
>TRBV9|TRBJ2-3|16|medium-sized
CASSAEGQWDTDTQYF
>TRBV28|TRBJ2-7|15|-
CASTSGQGPSYEQYF
>TRBV7-2|TRBJ2-1|13|-
CASSLAPENEQFF
>TRBV4-3|TRBJ2-5|15|-
CASSQGQLGGETQYF
>TRBV14|TRBJ2-1|18|-
CASSPLRNRERSYNEQFF
>TRBV5-1|TRBJ2-2|17|-
CASSLAGGNANTGELFF
>TRBV29-1|TRBJ2-7|13|-
CSVERDRGLEQYF
>TRBV7-6|TRBJ2-5|13|-
CASSLGLAETQYF
>TRBV5-1|TRBJ2-5|14|-
CASSSTTGGETQYF
>TRBV20-1|TRBJ1-5|14|-
CSAICWLGNQPQHF
>TRBV6-6|TRBJ1-4|14|-
CASSRSGGDEKLFF
>TRBV6-2/TRBV6-3|TRBJ1-3|14|-
CASMPTGSGNTIYF
>TRBV7-9|TRBJ2-1|15|-
CASSFRGTLYNEQFF
>TRBV2|TRBJ2-1|13|-
CASIGAGWTEQFF
>TRBV20-1|TRBJ1-1|13|-
CSARMDEGTEAFF
>TRBV4-3|TRBJ2-7|18|-
CASSQKVPRPGGDYEQYF
>TRBV5-1|TRBJ1-5|13|-
CASSLNLGQPQHF
>TRBV5-4|TRBJ2-2|17|-
CASSFWDRGKRGGELFF
>TRBV4-1|TRBJ2-5|17|-
CASSQVSGPTLQETQYF
>TRBV6-5|TRBJ2-7|14|-
CASSSGTGGREQYF
>TRBV3-1|TRBJ2-7|15|-
CASSLSQGAQYEQYF